Below are 21 T cell receptor beta chains sequenced from a single sample in a study of blood T cell repertoires in COVID-19. Sequenced by immunoSEQ multiplex PCR; TCRdb stores in-frame clones only, minus some. Seen here are some 130,000 clones, approximately 85% observed once, and the top ten hold roughly 4.5%. The sequenced sample was peripheral blood. Receptor source: a human donor in a cohort sampled during active COVID-19.

The chain couples TRBV2 to TRBJ1-5, with 7 bases matching TRBD1. Germline-derived CDR1 and CDR2 are SNHLY and FYNNEI. The V and J ends lost 8 bases and 4 bases, in that order; junction bases with no gene match: 5. The CDR3 consists of 13 residues. The CDR3 loop reads CASRDRENQPQHF. The CDR3 coding sequence is TGTGCCAGCCGGGACAGAGAGAATCAGCCCCAGCATTTT.

The V gene is TRBV1, the J gene TRBJ1-4; the table's D gene call, TRBD1, was not cross checked with the DNA. TRBV1 is listed as a pseudogene. This CDR3 contains 17 residues. The CDR3 region is CTSSQEPIQGVGEKLFF. DNA of the CDR3: TGCACCAGCAGCCAAGAGCCAATACAGGGGGTTGGGGAAAAACTGTTTTTT.

This rearrangement joins TRBV5-6 to TRBJ1-6, with 9 nucleotides matching TRBD1. Germline lookup yields CDR1 SGHDT and CDR2 YYEEEE. The V segment lost 4 bases and the J segment 7 bases; nucleotides outside the gene matches: 6. The length of the CDR3 is 15 residues. The CDR3 region is CASSPLTGGNSPLHF. The CDR3 coding sequence is TGTGCCAGCAGCCCATTGACAGGGGGGAATTCACCCCTCCACTTT.

A single count supports this clone. The CDR3, as DNA: TGTGCCAGCAGCTTGGGGACAGGGTGGGGCACCGGGGAGCTGTTTTTT. Its translation is CASSLGTGWGTGELFF. The gene calls are TRBV11-2 and TRBJ2-2; 9 nucleotides line up with TRBD1. In germline, CDR1 is SGHAT, CDR2 FQNNGV. Trimming took 3 bases from V and 4 from J; bases not matched to a gene: 6. The CDR3 consists of 16 residues.

V is TRBV5-1 and J is TRBJ2-5, with 10 bases fitting TRBD1. After removal of 3 bases from V and 1 base from J, the junction contained 6 bases not matched to a gene. Germline V gene sequence: CDR1 SGHRS, CDR2 YFSETQ. The CDR3 is 16 amino acids. CDR3 residues: CASSSRDRGVQETQYF. CDR3 DNA sequence: TGCGCCAGCAGCTCGCGGGACAGGGGTGTCCAAGAGACCCAGTACTTC.

The chain has TRBV9 and TRBJ2-2, with 10 bases identical to TRBD1. CDR1 is SGDLS, CDR2 YYNGEE, per germline. The CDR3 has 16 amino acids. With 5 bases clipped from V and 3 bases from J, the junction kept 7 bases outside the gene matches. CDR3 region: CASRAPGTGDTGELFF. CDR3 nucleotide sequence: TGTGCCAGCAGAGCCCCCGGGACAGGGGACACCGGGGAGCTGTTTTTT.

V usage is TRBV12-2 and J usage is TRBJ2-5; TRBD2 is the table's D call, not checked against the DNA. TRBV12-2 has pseudogene status. The CDR3 spans 18 residues. The chain's CDR3 is CASRLVCLGGPPGETQYF. In nucleotides, the CDR3 is TGTGCAAGTCGCTTAGTCTGTTTGGGGGGACCACCTGGAGAGACCCAGTACTTC.

This clone was detected only once. The chain has TRBV9 and TRBJ2-5; 7 bases are a match to TRBD2. There are 16 residues in the CDR3. CDR1 is SGDLS, CDR2 YYNGEE, per germline. J gave up 3 bases and V 0 bases, and 8 bases lay outside the gene matches. CDR3 in DNA: TGTGCCAGCAGCGTAGGTAGGAGACTAGCTGAAGAGACCCAGTACTTC. Translated: CASSVGRRLAEETQYF.

V is TRBV9 and J is TRBJ2-4; the match to TRBD2 covers 14 bases. This CDR3 comprises 19 residues. Germline trimming cut 4 bases from V and 0 bases from J; bases unmatched to any gene: 9. Germline V lookup: CDR1 SGDLS, CDR2 YYNGEE. The CDR3 region has the DNA TGTGCCAGCAGCCCCGGACTAGCGGGGGGAACATTAGCCAAAAACATTCAGTACTTC. It is translated as CASSPGLAGGTLAKNIQYF.

The chain employs TRBV30 and TRBJ1-3, with TRBD1 matching 7 bases. The length of the CDR3 is 12 residues. Germline trimming cut 8 bases from V and 4 bases from J; bases unmatched to any gene: 5. Germline V gene data show CDR1 as GTSNPN and CDR2 as SVGIG (reference sequence). The CDR3 is CAHRGSGNTIYF. Written as DNA, the CDR3 is TGTGCCCACAGGGGCTCCGGAAACACCATATATTTT.

This clone was counted a single time. The chain uses TRBV4-3 and TRBJ2-7, with 12 bases identical to TRBD2. The CDR3 is 15 amino acids. Germline V gene data show CDR1 as LGHNA and CDR2 as YSLEER. V was pared by 0 bases and J by 4 bases, with 1 base of the junction left unmatched. For the CDR3, the DNA is TGCGCCAGCAGCCAAGAAACTAGCGGGGGGTACGAGCAGTACTTC. Protein sequence: CASSQETSGGYEQYF.

The J gene is TRBJ1-1, the V gene TRBV5-1; possibly TRBD1 for D (6 bases). V was trimmed by 6 bases and J by 1 base, leaving 19 bases between them. Germline V gives CDR1 SGHRS, CDR2 YFSETQ. The CDR3 is 16 amino acids. The CDR3 spells CASKRGAADQNTEAFF. CDR3 DNA: TGCGCCAGCAAGCGGGGGGCCGCAGATCAGAACACTGAAGCTTTCTTT.

The genes are TRBV19 and TRBJ1-5, with D possibly TRBD1 on 5 matching bases. The V and J ends lost 8 bases and 4 bases respectively, with 21 bases between them. Germline CDR1 LNHDA, CDR2 SQIVND (reference sequence). The CDR3 consists of 16 residues. In DNA form, the CDR3 reads TGTGCCAGTTCCTTCGACAGCCCTGCAATAAATCAGCCCCAGCATTTT. Translated: CASSFDSPAINQPQHF.

J is TRBJ2-2 and V is TRBV9; the D gene is possibly TRBD2 (6 bases). The V gene's germline CDR1 is SGDLS and CDR2 YYNGEE. V lost 2 bases, J lost 3 bases, and 11 bases lay in between. The CDR3 sequence is 15 residues long. CDR3 sequence (DNA): TGTGCCAGCAGCGTTACTAGCTCGTACACCGGGGAGCTGTTTTTT. This gives the protein CASSVTSSYTGELFF.

This chain connects TRBV19 to TRBJ2-3; D is uncertain. The CDR3 loop spans 12 amino acids. Trimming removed 4 bases at V and 1 base at J, with 3 bases between. Germline loops: CDR1 LNHDA, CDR2 SQIVND (reference sequence). The CDR3 bases are TGTGCCAGTAGTACCGGCACAGATACGCAGTATTTT. Its translation: CASSTGTDTQYF. The full variable domain, rest sourced from reference TRBV19 and TRBJ2-3, is DGGITQSPKYLFRKEGQNVTLSCEQNLNHDAMYWYRQDPGQGLRLIYYSQIVNDFQKGDIAEGYSVSREKKESFPLTVTSAQKNPTAFYLCASSTGTDTQYFGPGTRLTVL.

V and J are TRBV19 and TRBJ2-7; the match to TRBD2 covers 9 bases. From germline, CDR1 is LNHDA and CDR2 SQIVND (reference sequence). The CDR3 loop spans 15 amino acids. Germline trimming cut 1 base from V and 4 bases from J; bases unmatched to any gene: 5. CDR3 DNA sequence: TGTGCCAGTAGTATAGTTAGCGGGGGCGATTACGAGCAGTACTTC. Protein sequence: CASSIVSGGDYEQYF.

The V call is TRBV19, the J call TRBJ1-2, with D hard to call. Trimming cost V 5 bases and J 3 bases, with 7 bases left between them. Germline assignment: CDR1 LNHDA and CDR2 SQIVND (reference sequence). The CDR3 sequence is 12 residues long. DNA of the CDR3: TGTGCCAGTAGTTTGGGCTACTATGGCTACACCTTC. It encodes CASSLGYYGYTF.

This clone was observed a single time. The J gene is TRBJ2-5, the V gene TRBV19; 8 nucleotides agree with TRBD1. CDR3 size: 13 residues. Germline loops: CDR1 LNHDA, CDR2 SQIVND (reference sequence). With V trimmed by 8 bases and J by 4 bases, 6 bases remained unmatched. The CDR3 loop reads CASSQGAGETQYF. The CDR3 DNA is TGTGCCAGTTCTCAGGGGGCGGGAGAGACCCAGTACTTC.

The chain joins TRBV5-4 to TRBJ2-1; 11 positions match TRBD2. Germline values: CDR1 SGHNT, CDR2 YYREEE (reference sequence). The J segment lost 4 bases and the V segment lost 0 bases, leaving 3 bases of the junction unmatched. CDR3 length: 16 amino acids. The CDR3, as DNA: TGTGCCAGCAGCTTGGCAGGGACTAGCGGATACAATGAGCAGTTCTTC. Translated, it gives CASSLAGTSGYNEQFF.

This clone was found once. This rearrangement joins TRBV20-1 to TRBJ2-7; D remains unclear. Trimming pared 1 base from V and 9 bases from J, leaving 10 bases between. Germline V CDR1 and CDR2: DFQATT, SNEGSKA (reference sequence). The CDR3 has 11 amino acids. The chain's CDR3 is CSARGGVVQYF. Written as DNA, the CDR3 is TGCAGTGCTAGAGGAGGAGTTGTGCAGTACTTC.

The chain has TRBV24-1 and TRBJ2-7; 11 positions agree with TRBD1. The CDR3 totals 12 residues. CDR1 is KGHDR, CDR2 SFDVKD, per germline. In DNA form, the CDR3 reads TGTGCCACCCAAGGGACAGGGGGGATCCCTTGGGTG. Translation: CATQGTGGIPWV.